Following are 29 T cell receptor beta chains from one sample sequenced in a study of identical twins. One entry per CDR3 protein, called by TCRdb with MiXCR from the 5' RACE reads. Of about 890,000 distinct CDR3 sequences listed, 10% to 15% were seen once; the top ten hold around 1.5%. This sample also appeared in a second study, on yellow fever vaccine responses in identical twins.

Sequenced material: PBMCs. Receptors originate from a woman under 30 in good health.

This clonotype was seen a handful of times. This rearrangement joins TRBV7-9 to TRBJ2-1; D perhaps matches TRBD2 (5 bases). The germline gives CDR1 SEHNR, CDR2 FQNEAQ (reference sequence). This CDR3 has 14 residues. With 3 bases removed from V and 5 bases from J, the gap between germline ends came to 11 bases. The CDR3 DNA follows: TGTGCCAGCAGCTTCTCCACTAGTAACAATGAGCAGTTCTTC. Amino acids: CASSFSTSNNEQFF. Looking up the rest from reference TRBV7-9 and TRBJ2-1 gives the full variable domain: DTGVSQNPRHKITKRGQNVTFRCDPISEHNRLYWYRQTLGQGPEFLTYFQNEAQLEKSRLLSDRFSAERPKGSFSTLEIQRTEQGDSAMYLCASSFSTSNNEQFFGPGTRLTVL.

For the CDR3, the DNA is TGTGCCAGCGGGGGGGGCGGTCAGCCCCAGCATTTT. Translation: CASGGGGQPQHF. The chain employs TRBV6-5 and TRBJ1-5; D may be TRBD1 (6 bases). This CDR3 has 12 residues. CDR1 and CDR2 from the germline V gene are MNHEY and SVGAGI. Trimming cost V 8 bases and J 6 bases, with 11 bases left between them.

This clonotype was seen only a few times. V and J are TRBV6-1 and TRBJ1-5, with D uncertain. V shed 2 bases and J shed 2 bases, with 10 bases lying between them. CDR1 is MNHNS, CDR2 SASEGT, per germline. The CDR3 extends over 15 amino acids. CDR3 region: CASSESEDGNQPQHF. The CDR3 coding sequence is TGTGCCAGCAGTGAAAGTGAGGACGGCAATCAGCCCCAGCATTTT.

This clonotype has just a few counts. This CDR3 reads CASSYGQRVTDTQYF. The CDR3 DNA reads as TGTGCCAGCAGTTACGGGCAGCGGGTCACAGATACGCAGTATTTT. The chain joins TRBV6-5 to TRBJ2-3; TRBD2 might be the D (6 bases). The V and J ends lost 2 bases and 2 bases respectively, with 11 bases between them. This CDR3 region has 15 residues. Germline values: CDR1 MNHEY, CDR2 SVGAGI.

The chain links TRBV24-1 to TRBJ2-1; 7 bases fit TRBD2. This CDR3 comprises 16 residues. The V segment lost 6 bases and the J segment 6 bases; nucleotides outside the gene matches: 13. Germline loops: CDR1 KGHDR, CDR2 SFDVKD. CDR3: CATSPWRAGESNEQFF. CDR3 coding DNA: TGTGCCACCAGTCCCTGGAGGGCGGGGGAGTCCAATGAGCAGTTCTTC.

V gene TRBV29-1 combines with J gene TRBJ2-5; 8 bases agree with TRBD1. This CDR3 has 13 residues. The J segment lost 5 bases and the V segment lost 1 base, leaving 3 bases of the junction unmatched. Germline values: CDR1 SQVTM, CDR2 ANQGSEA. CDR3 DNA sequence: TGCAGCGTTGAAGGACAGGGGTATGAGACCCAGTACTTC. Its translation is CSVEGQGYETQYF. Drawing the rest from reference TRBV29-1 and TRBJ2-5, the complete variable domain is SAVISQKPSRDICQRGTSLTIQCQVDSQVTMMFWYRQQPGQSLTLIATANQGSEATYESGFVIDKFPISRPNLTFSTLTVSNMSPEDSSIYLCSVEGQGYETQYFGPGTRLLVL.

The count of this clonotype is one. Its ends do not fully match the called genes, so a read error is possible. J is TRBJ2-7 and V is TRBV7-9, with TRBD1 as a possible D gene (5 bases). Looked up from germline, CDR1 is SEHNR and CDR2 is FQNEAQ (reference sequence). The CDR3 is 16 amino acids. The CDR3 bases are TGTGCCAGCAGCTCCACGGACCTGAACAGGAATGGCGAGCACTACTTC. Its protein is CASSSTDLNRNGEHYF.

This rearrangement joins TRBV7-8 to TRBJ2-2; 7 nucleotides match TRBD1. Germline lookup yields CDR1 SGHVS and CDR2 FQNEAQ. Unmatched junction bases numbered 9, after V lost 5 bases and J lost 0 bases. The CDR3 contains 17 residues. Written as DNA, the CDR3 is TGTGCCAGCAGCCCAGACAGGGCGATCTCGAACACCGGGGAGCTGTTTTTT. Amino acids: CASSPDRAISNTGELFF.

DNA of the CDR3: TGCAGTGCTTCCAAGGACATCTCCGCGAACACCGGGGAGCTGTTTTTT. It is translated as CSASKDISANTGELFF. J is TRBJ2-2 and V is TRBV20-1, with D possibly TRBD1 on 5 matching bases. The CDR3 runs 16 residues. The V and J ends lost 5 bases and 0 bases respectively, with 16 bases between them. Germline CDR1 and CDR2: DFQATT and SNEGSKA (reference sequence).

The V and J genes are TRBV6-1 and TRBJ2-1; a possible D gene is TRBD1 (5 bases). The V gene lost 4 bases and the J gene lost 0 bases, with 7 bases spanning the gap. Germline lookup yields CDR1 MNHNS and CDR2 SASEGT. This CDR3 comprises 14 residues. Here the CDR3 DNA reads TGTGCCAGCAGTGGACAGAACTCCTACAATGAGCAGTTCTTC. This gives the protein CASSGQNSYNEQFF.

The rearrangement uses TRBV6-5 and TRBJ1-2, with D possibly matching TRBD1 (6 bases). V was clipped by 4 bases and J by 6 bases, with 12 bases between them. This CDR3 is 13 amino acids long. Germline values: CDR1 MNHEY, CDR2 SVGAGI. CDR3 sequence (DNA): TGTGCCAGCAGTTGGAGGGGGTCTAATGGCTACACCTTC. Its translation is CASSWRGSNGYTF.

This clonotype occurred a few times. The chain carries TRBV12-3 or TRBV12-4 and TRBJ2-6, with a weak D call TRBD2 (6 bases). The germline V and J ends were trimmed by 3 bases and 4 bases, with 13 bases remaining between them. The CDR3 spans 16 residues. As DNA, the CDR3 is TGTGCCAGCAGTTTCATAGGAGGGTCCGGGGCCAACGTCCTGACTTTC. Translated: CASSFIGGSGANVLTF.

The rearrangement links TRBV12-3 or TRBV12-4 to TRBJ2-1, with 14 positions matching TRBD2. The CDR3 length is 15 residues. The V and J ends lost 4 bases and 9 bases, in that order; junction bases with no gene match: 5. The CDR3 DNA reads TGTGCCAGCAGTTACGGACTAGCGGGAGGAGCTGAGCAGTTCTTC. It codes for CASSYGLAGGAEQFF.

This clonotype has more than one count but fewer than ten. The V and J genes are TRBV28 and TRBJ2-6; D gene unclear. In germline, CDR1 is MDHEN, CDR2 SYDVKM. V lost 4 bases, J lost 0 bases, and 25 bases lay in between. This CDR3 contains 21 residues. DNA of the CDR3: TGTGCCAGCAGTTCCCCATTCCGGACGAACAACCCCGCCTCTGGGGCCAACGTCCTGACTTTC. Residues: CASSSPFRTNNPASGANVLTF.

This clonotype was counted between two and nine times. The V gene is TRBV28, the J gene TRBJ2-5, with 9 bases aligning to TRBD2. CDR3 size: 16 residues. V gave up 6 bases and J gave up 1 base; unmatched junction bases: 9. Germline assignment: CDR1 MDHEN and CDR2 SYDVKM. CDR3 bases: TGTGCCAGCAGCGCCGTGTCTAGCGGGACCCAAGAGACCCAGTACTTC. Translating gives CASSAVSSGTQETQYF.

The genes are TRBV13 and TRBJ1-6; 8 bases are shared with TRBD1. V was pared by 4 bases and J by 7 bases, with 6 bases of the junction left unmatched. The CDR3 is made up of 15 amino acids. Per the germline V gene, CDR1 is PRHDT and CDR2 is FYEKMQ (reference sequence). The CDR3 DNA reads TGTGCCAGCAGCTGGTGGACAGGGTCGAATTCACCCCTCCACTTT. Its protein is CASSWWTGSNSPLHF. Complete variable domain (other parts from reference TRBV13 and TRBJ1-6): AAGVIQSPRHLIKEKRETATLKCYPIPRHDTVYWYQQGPGQDPQFLISFYEKMQSDKGSIPDRFSAQQFSDYHSELNMSSLELGDSALYFCASSWWTGSNSPLHFGNGTRLTVT.

Of note for this clonotype: A much larger clone differs by one base, so this may be a read error. J is TRBJ2-1 and V is TRBV12-3 or TRBV12-4; D remains ambiguous. This CDR3 has 14 amino acids. This CDR3 is CVSSLAGSNNEQFF. CDR3 coding DNA: TGTGTCAGCAGTTTAGCCGGCTCTAACAATGAGCAGTTCTTC.

This clonotype was seen a few times. The rearrangement links TRBV11-3 to TRBJ2-7; the D gene is possibly TRBD1 (5 bases). This CDR3 has 14 residues. Trimming cost V 4 bases and J 4 bases, with 14 bases left between them. Germline assignment: CDR1 SGHNT and CDR2 YENEEA. For the CDR3, the DNA is TGTGCCAGCAGCTCCTACAGGTCACCTTACGAGCAGTACTTC. It yields the protein CASSSYRSPYEQYF.

This clonotype was counted between two and nine times. The chain has TRBV7-8 and TRBJ2-3; 11 nucleotides line up with TRBD2. Per germline, CDR1 SGHVS and CDR2 FQNEAQ. With V trimmed by 6 bases and J by 4 bases, 3 bases remained unmatched. The CDR3 runs 14 residues. CDR3 bases: TGTGCCAGCAGGCCTAGCGGGGGGTCAGATACGCAGTATTTT. Translating it yields CASRPSGGSDTQYF. The whole variable domain, remainder taken from reference TRBV7-8 and TRBJ2-3, is GAGVSQSPRYKVAKRGQDVALRCDPISGHVSLFWYQQALGQGPEFLTYFQNEAQLDKSGLPSDRFFAERPEGSVSTLKIQRTQQEDSAVYLCASRPSGGSDTQYFGPGTRLTVL.

The chain joins TRBV3-1 to TRBJ2-7, with D perhaps matching TRBD2 (6 bases). The germline gives CDR1 LGHDT, CDR2 YNNKEL (reference sequence). The CDR3 totals 14 residues. V was shortened by 4 bases and J by 3 bases, with 13 bases between the two germline ends. The CDR3 loop reads CASSRVFGSYEQYF. CDR3 sequence (DNA): TGTGCCAGCAGCCGGGTCTTCGGGAGCTACGAGCAGTACTTC.

This clonotype was detected a few times. The chain is built from TRBV4-1 and TRBJ1-6; D perhaps matches TRBD1 (5 bases). Germline CDR1 MGHRA, CDR2 YSYEKL. The V end lost 4 bases, the J end lost 6 bases, and 13 bases lay between the germline ends. The CDR3 is 15 residues long. In DNA, the CDR3 is TGCGCCAGCAGCCTAGATGGGGGGGGTAATTCACCCCTCCACTTT. Protein: CASSLDGGGNSPLHF.

This clonotype was detected a few times. This sequence joins TRBV29-1 and TRBJ1-4, with a possible D match to TRBD1 (5 bases). Germline values: CDR1 SQVTM, CDR2 ANQGSEA. Trimming left V 4 bases short and J 7 bases short, with 7 bases between. The CDR3 length is 11 residues. The CDR3 coding sequence is TGCAGCGTTGCGGGGGGTGAAAAACTGTTTTTT. Protein: CSVAGGEKLFF. The full variable domain, its missing parts supplied by reference TRBV29-1 and TRBJ1-4, is SAVISQKPSRDICQRGTSLTIQCQVDSQVTMMFWYRQQPGQSLTLIATANQGSEATYESGFVIDKFPISRPNLTFSTLTVSNMSPEDSSIYLCSVAGGEKLFFGSGTQLSVL.

This clonotype has at least ten counts. The V call is TRBV5-1, the J call TRBJ1-2, with 8 bases identical to TRBD1. Per germline, CDR1 SGHRS and CDR2 YFSETQ. The CDR3 consists of 15 residues. V lost 4 bases to trimming and J lost 0 bases; unmatched junction nucleotides: 5. The CDR3 nucleotides read TGCGCCAGCAGCCCGGGGACAGGAGCTAACTATGGCTACACCTTC. This encodes CASSPGTGANYGYTF. Variable domain in full (rest from reference TRBV5-1 and TRBJ1-2): KAGVTQTPRYLIKTRGQQVTLSCSPISGHRSVSWYQQTPGQGLQFLFEYFSETQRNKGNFPGRFSGRQFSNSRSEMNVSTLELGDSALYLCASSPGTGANYGYTFGSGTRLTVV.

There are many counts of this clonotype. This chain joins TRBV2 and TRBJ1-1, with D perhaps TRBD1 (5 bases). The CDR3 is made up of 13 amino acids. Looked up from germline, CDR1 is SNHLY and CDR2 is FYNNEI. The ends were cut back, 6 bases at V and 2 bases at J, with 10 bases in the middle. CDR3 amino acids: CASRTQVNTEAFF. The CDR3 region has the DNA TGTGCCAGCAGGACACAGGTAAACACTGAAGCTTTCTTT.

The V gene is TRBV12-3 or TRBV12-4, the J gene TRBJ2-5; 11 bases line up with TRBD2. V dropped 6 bases and J dropped 1; count of bases not matched to a gene: 4. The CDR3 runs to 15 residues. The CDR3 coding sequence is TGTGCCAGCAGCCTAGCGGGGGGTTTCCAAGAGACCCAGTACTTC. This encodes CASSLAGGFQETQYF.

This clonotype occurred many times. The genes are TRBV7-9 and TRBJ1-2; weak D call: TRBD1 (6 bases). The CDR3 consists of 13 residues. Trimming removed 4 bases from V and 6 bases from J, with 12 bases in between. Germline assignment: CDR1 SEHNR and CDR2 FQNEAQ (reference sequence). Here the CDR3 reads CASSSTGWNGYTF. In DNA form, the CDR3 reads TGTGCCAGCAGCTCGACAGGTTGGAATGGCTACACCTTC.

This clonotype turned up a few times. J is TRBJ1-5 and V is TRBV6-4; 7 nucleotides align to TRBD1. V dropped 10 bases and J dropped 3; count of bases not matched to a gene: 9. The CDR3 covers 14 residues. The V gene's germline CDR1 is MRHNA and CDR2 SNTAGT. DNA of the CDR3: TGTGCCAACTTCCAGGGGGTGACCAATCAGCCCCAGCATTTT. Its protein is CANFQGVTNQPQHF.

Ten or more counts support this clonotype. V gene TRBV12-3 or TRBV12-4 combines with J gene TRBJ1-3; D ambiguous. This CDR3 contains 12 residues. V shed 3 bases and J shed 8 bases, with 8 bases lying between them. CDR3: CASSFLGDTIYF. CDR3 bases: TGTGCCAGCAGTTTTCTTGGGGACACCATATATTTT.

The V and J genes are TRBV7-2 and TRBJ2-7; no definite D call. Trimming took off 5 bases at V and 5 bases at J, with 22 bases between the two ends. Looked up from germline, CDR1 is SGHTA and CDR2 is FQGNSA. The CDR3 loop spans 16 amino acids. The CDR3 region has the DNA TGTGCCAGCAGCGACCGGCCTAGGGCCATGGCCCACGAGCAGTACTTC. Amino acid sequence: CASSDRPRAMAHEQYF.